One sample yielded the 27 T cell receptor beta chains listed below, sequenced in a study of blood T cells in healthy people across ages. The second PCR ran about 7 to 12 cycles with a sample-barcoded 5' primer and J-beta primers. MiXCR was run by TCRdb on the 5' RACE reads, yielding one entry per CDR3 protein. Of hundreds of thousands of distinct CDR3 sequences listed, roughly 25% are singletons. This sample was shared with a second study, whose subject was T cells of mothers and their children.

Input material: blood. These receptors originate from a boy between 10 and 17 years old in good health.

This clonotype was found a few times. The CDR3, as DNA: TGTGCCAGCAGCTTGGCACACAGGAGATCAACAGATACGCAGTATTTT. It translates to CASSLAHRRSTDTQYF. The chain uses TRBV5-6 and TRBJ2-3; possibly TRBD1 for D (5 bases). This CDR3 is built from 16 residues. V was shortened by 0 bases and J by 3 bases, with 14 bases between the two germline ends. Per germline, CDR1 SGHDT and CDR2 YYEEEE. Full variable domain (remainder filled in from reference TRBV5-6 and TRBJ2-3): DAGVTQSPTHLIKTRGQQVTLRCSPKSGHDTVSWYQQALGQGPQFIFQYYEEEERQRGNFPDRFSGHQFPNYSSELNVNALLLGDSALYLCASSLAHRRSTDTQYFGPGTRLTVL.

This CDR3 is CASSLTGLGPSSYEQYF. CDR3 nucleotide sequence: TGTGCCAGCAGCTTAACGGGACTAGGCCCGAGCTCCTACGAGCAGTACTTC. The rearrangement joins TRBV6-5 to TRBJ2-5; the match to TRBD2 covers 8 bases. The DNA matches TRBJ2-7 better at its end, which makes the J call doubtful. CDR1 is MNHEY and CDR2 is SVGAGI in the germline V gene. The CDR3 covers 17 residues.

This clonotype has a handful of counts. This sequence joins TRBV24-1 and TRBJ2-5, with D unresolved. CDR1 is KGHDR and CDR2 is SFDVKD in the germline V gene. Trimming stripped 1 base from V and 4 bases from J, with 9 bases between. This CDR3 spans 14 amino acids. The CDR3 is CATSDFSGPETQYF. CDR3 bases: TGTGCCACCAGTGATTTTAGTGGGCCAGAGACCCAGTACTTC.

This clonotype was found a few times. V usage is TRBV12-3 or TRBV12-4 and J usage is TRBJ1-2; no reliable D call. Trimming cost V 3 bases and J 1 base, with 9 bases left between them. The CDR3 covers 14 residues. CDR3 sequence: CASSFGGSNYGYTF. CDR3 DNA sequence: TGTGCCAGCAGTTTTGGAGGGAGTAACTATGGCTACACCTTC.

The CDR3 region is CASSPGTGGYETQYF. In nucleotides, the CDR3 is TGTGCCAGCAGTCCCGGGACTGGGGGTTACGAGACCCAGTACTTC. The chain couples TRBV7-9 to TRBJ2-5; maybe TRBD2 (6 bases). With 6 bases removed from V and 5 bases from J, the gap between germline ends came to 19 bases. This CDR3 region has 15 residues. Germline V CDR1 and CDR2: SEHNR, FQNEAQ (reference sequence). Full variable domain (remainder filled in from reference TRBV7-9 and TRBJ2-5): DTGVSQNPRHKITKRGQNVTFRCDPISEHNRLYWYRQTLGQGPEFLTYFQNEAQLEKSRLLSDRFSAERPKGSFSTLEIQRTEQGDSAMYLCASSPGTGGYETQYFGPGTRLLVL.

This chain links TRBV2 with TRBJ2-6, with a possible D match to TRBD1 (5 bases). This CDR3 comprises 16 residues. Per the germline V gene, CDR1 is SNHLY and CDR2 is FYNNEI. V dropped 7 bases and J dropped 0 bases, with 13 bases sitting between them. The CDR3 nucleotides are TGTGCCAGCACCGCAAGACAGAGCTCTGGGGCCAACGTCCTGACTTTC. Protein sequence: CASTARQSSGANVLTF.

This chain connects TRBV7-9 to TRBJ2-5; D unresolved. V was trimmed by 6 bases and J by 3 bases, leaving 11 bases between them. The CDR3 spans 13 residues. Germline CDR1 reads SEHNR; CDR2 reads FQNEAQ (reference sequence). The chain's CDR3 is CASSATWEETQYF. The DNA of the CDR3 is TGTGCCAGCAGTGCGACTTGGGAAGAGACCCAGTACTTC.

This clonotype was picked up a small number of times. The chain uses TRBV15 and TRBJ2-1, with 8 bases matching TRBD2. J gave up 9 bases and V 0 bases, and 13 bases lay outside the gene matches. This CDR3 has 17 residues. The germline V gene has CDR1 LNHNV and CDR2 YYDKDF (reference sequence). CDR3 sequence reads: CATSRDLGGEPSGEQFF. For the CDR3, the DNA is TGTGCCACCAGCAGAGATCTCGGGGGGGAACCAAGTGGTGAGCAGTTCTTC.

The rearrangement links TRBV7-3 to TRBJ2-7; no clear D. Trimming removed 3 bases from V and 6 bases from J, with 12 bases in between. There are 13 residues in the CDR3. Germline CDR1 is SGHTA and CDR2 is FQGTGA. CDR3 coding DNA: TGTGCCAGCAGCTTGATGGGCAGAAGCGAGCAGTACTTC. This codes for CASSLMGRSEQYF.

This clonotype was counted a few times. The chain employs TRBV7-2 and TRBJ2-5; D remains ambiguous. The CDR3 is made up of 17 amino acids. V was shortened by 5 bases and J by 5 bases, with 24 bases between the two germline ends. The V gene's germline CDR1 is SGHTA and CDR2 FQGNSA. The CDR3 protein is CASSLGTASPQVETQYF. CDR3 in DNA: TGTGCCAGCAGCCTCGGCACCGCAAGCCCCCAGGTGGAGACCCAGTACTTC.

The J gene is TRBJ2-1, the V gene TRBV5-1; D perhaps matches TRBD1 (5 bases). Germline V gene sequence: CDR1 SGHRS, CDR2 YFSETQ. The CDR3 loop spans 16 amino acids. The V end lost 7 bases, the J end lost 2 bases, and 19 bases lay between the germline ends. The CDR3 DNA reads as TGCGCCAGCCTTCCCGAGGCAGGGCCGCCCTACAATGAGCAGTTCTTC. It codes for CASLPEAGPPYNEQFF.

V usage is TRBV13 and J usage is TRBJ1-1, with 7 bases aligning to TRBD1. Trimming removed 4 bases from V and 3 bases from J; junction bases left unmatched: 5. Germline loops: CDR1 PRHDT, CDR2 FYEKMQ (reference sequence). The CDR3 runs to 14 residues. The CDR3 bases are TGTGCCAGCAGCTGCCAAACAGGGGACACTGAAGCTTTCTTT. Its translation: CASSCQTGDTEAFF. The variable domain in full, completed from reference TRBV13 and TRBJ1-1, reads AAGVIQSPRHLIKEKRETATLKCYPIPRHDTVYWYQQGPGQDPQFLISFYEKMQSDKGSIPDRFSAQQFSDYHSELNMSSLELGDSALYFCASSCQTGDTEAFFGQGTRLTVV.

This clonotype has a handful of counts. This chain uses TRBV12-3 or TRBV12-4 with TRBJ2-6; no clear D. The CDR3 runs 15 residues. The V end lost 3 bases, the J end lost 0 bases, and 6 bases lay between the germline ends. This CDR3 reads CASSFYSSGANVLTF. The CDR3 coding sequence is TGTGCCAGCAGTTTCTATAGCTCTGGGGCCAACGTCCTGACTTTC.

This rearrangement joins TRBV24-1 to TRBJ1-2, with 7 nucleotides matching TRBD1. J gave up 4 bases and V 3 bases, and 4 bases lay outside the gene matches. This CDR3 is built from 14 residues. Germline V gene data show CDR1 as KGHDR and CDR2 as SFDVKD. CDR3 DNA sequence: TGTGCCACCAGTGATGGAGGGGGCGGCTATGGCTACACCTTC. This codes for CATSDGGGGYGYTF.

The chain employs TRBV20-1 and TRBJ2-5; a possible D gene is TRBD1 (5 bases). The CDR3 length is 13 residues. The germline CDR1 and CDR2 sequences are DFQATT and SNEGSKA (reference sequence). Deletions cut 1 base from V and 1 base from J, with 7 bases between. The chain's CDR3 is CSARGQPQETQYF. The CDR3 bases are TGCAGTGCTAGAGGACAGCCCCAAGAGACCCAGTACTTC.

The V and J genes are TRBV10-2 and TRBJ1-6, with TRBD1 as a possible D gene (5 bases). The CDR3 consists of 13 residues. Trimming took off 3 bases at V and 9 bases at J, with 9 bases between the two ends. Germline CDR1 WSHSY, CDR2 SAAADI. This CDR3 is CASSELGVSPLHF. CDR3 nucleotide sequence: TGCGCCAGCAGTGAATTGGGGGTTTCACCCCTCCACTTT.

The CDR3 protein is CASSWGTGSDLSNEQFF. In DNA, the CDR3 is TGTGCCAGCAGCTGGGGGACAGGTTCGGACCTGAGTAATGAGCAGTTCTTC. The chain uses TRBV7-9 and TRBJ2-1, with 8 positions matching TRBD1. The trim removed 4 bases at V and 7 bases at J, leaving 15 bases unmatched. The V gene's germline CDR1 is SEHNR and CDR2 FQNEAQ (reference sequence). The CDR3 spans 17 residues.

This clonotype was counted a few times. This chain connects TRBV20-1 to TRBJ2-4, with D maybe TRBD2 (6 bases). The CDR3 runs to 15 residues. Looked up from germline, CDR1 is DFQATT and CDR2 is SNEGSKA (reference sequence). Between the trimmed V and J ends, which lost 2 bases and 1 base, there was a span of 12 bases. The CDR3 DNA is TGCAGTGCTAGATTAGGAGGGCAGGCCAAAAACATTCAGTACTTC. It encodes CSARLGGQAKNIQYF.

The J gene is TRBJ2-1, the V gene TRBV7-3; D remains unclear. The germline V gene has CDR1 SGHTA and CDR2 FQGTGA. CDR3 length equals 16 residues. The germline V and J ends were trimmed by 1 base and 3 bases, with 13 bases remaining between them. The CDR3 sequence is CASSLRPQGGYNEQFF. The CDR3 DNA reads TGTGCCAGCAGCTTAAGGCCCCAAGGTGGCTACAATGAGCAGTTCTTC.

This clonotype was counted between two and nine times. The V call is TRBV7-9, the J call TRBJ2-1, with D uncertain. The J call may be incorrect, as the DNA end agrees better with TRBJ2-7. The CDR3 is 14 amino acids. In germline, CDR1 is SEHNR, CDR2 FQNEAQ (reference sequence). As DNA, the CDR3 is TGTGCCAGCAGTTCGGACCCTTACTCCTACGAGCAGTACTTC. Its translation is CASSSDPYSYEQYF.

The sample holds a few counts of this clonotype. This chain uses TRBV5-1 with TRBJ2-1; 12 nucleotides align to TRBD1. The end of the DNA fits TRBJ2-7 better, so the J call may be wrong. Germline-derived CDR1 and CDR2 are SGHRS and YFSETQ. CDR3 size: 15 residues. The CDR3 bases are TGCGCCAGCACCGCAGGGACAGGGGGCGTCGACGAGCAGTACTTC. It translates to CASTAGTGGVDEQYF.

This clonotype was detected only a few times. V and J are TRBV29-1 and TRBJ2-5, with D perhaps TRBD2 (10 bases). This CDR3 has 17 amino acids. The V end was cut by 4 bases, the J end by 7 bases, with 28 bases between. Germline CDR1 and CDR2: SQVTM and ANQGSEA. The CDR3 bases are TGCAGCGTTGTTCGGACAGGGGACCTAGCGGGAGTTACGACCCAGTACTTC. Its protein product is CSVVRTGDLAGVTTQYF.

A few counts support this clonotype. Because the CDR3 is missing its conserved closing phenylalanine or tryptophan, this is likely a read error. The chain uses TRBV10-3 and TRBJ2-5; D perhaps matches TRBD2 (6 bases). Germline CDR1 ENHRY, CDR2 SYGVKD. Trimming cost V 8 bases and J 1 base, with 14 bases left between them. CDR3 length: 14 residues. CDR3 region: CAIFSGRSQETQYS. CDR3 nucleotides: TGTGCCATCTTTAGCGGCAGATCCCAAGAGACCCAGTACTCC.

The genes are TRBV6-5 and TRBJ2-7, with 9 bases identical to TRBD1. Germline V CDR1 and CDR2: MNHEY, SVGAGI. This CDR3 is 14 amino acids long. V trimming: 2 bases; J trimming: 5 bases; junction bases outside the gene matches: 4. The CDR3 bases are TGTGCCAGCAGTTACATGGGACAGGGTAACGAGCAGTACTTC. This encodes CASSYMGQGNEQYF.

This clonotype was counted only a few times. V usage is TRBV14 and J usage is TRBJ2-1; D gene unclear. The CDR3 has 20 residues. V lost 0 bases to trimming and J lost 9 bases, with 30 bases between them. Germline CDR1 SGHDN, CDR2 FVKESK. The CDR3 DNA reads TGTGCCAGCAGCCAAGATGAGGAGAGAACGTATTACAATTGGCTAGGTGAGCAGTTCTTC. Translation gives CASSQDEERTYYNWLGEQFF.

This chain links TRBV6-1 with TRBJ2-3, with a possible D match to TRBD1 (6 bases). There are 14 residues in the CDR3. Germline CDR1 reads MNHNS; CDR2 reads SASEGT. The V end was cut by 6 bases, the J end by 6 bases, with 16 bases between. The CDR3 nucleotides read TGTGCCAGCAGAGACTACACAGGGATTGATACGCAGTATTTT. Residues: CASRDYTGIDTQYF.

The sample holds a few counts of this clonotype. The chain links TRBV6-2 or TRBV6-3 to TRBJ2-7; D not certain. This CDR3 spans 13 amino acids. V lost 2 bases and J 9 bases, leaving 14 bases between the germline ends. CDR1 is MNHEY, CDR2 SVGEGT, per germline. CDR3 in DNA: TGTGCCAGCAGTTACGTCTTAAGCGTTCGGCAGTACTTC. Residues: CASSYVLSVRQYF.